The 8 T cell receptor beta chains below all came from one sample that was sequenced in a study of blood T cell repertoires in COVID-19. The protocol was immunoSEQ multiplex PCR, while the TCRdb copy is restricted to in-frame clones and leaves out a portion. The profile covers about 380,000 clones, with around nine tenths appearing a single time and more than 1% taken by the ten largest. Sequenced sample: PBMCs or T cells enriched from blood (not recorded which). The receptors were sampled from a young woman who had recovered from COVID-19.

The chain combines TRBV5-1 with TRBJ2-3; 9 bases align to TRBD1. With V trimmed by 0 bases and J by 6 bases, 2 bases remained unmatched. The CDR3 has 14 amino acids. The germline gives CDR1 SGHRS, CDR2 YFSETQ. CDR3 protein: CASSLGQGDDTQYF. The CDR3 DNA reads as TGCGCCAGCAGCTTGGGACAGGGGGACGATACGCAGTATTTT. The whole variable domain, remainder taken from reference TRBV5-1 and TRBJ2-3, is KAGVTQTPRYLIKTRGQQVTLSCSPISGHRSVSWYQQTPGQGLQFLFEYFSETQRNKGNFPGRFSGRQFSNSRSEMNVSTLELGDSALYLCASSLGQGDDTQYFGPGTRLTVL.

The chain couples TRBV5-6 to TRBJ1-4; TRBD1 aligns across 7 bases. Trimming cost V 3 bases and J 8 bases; bases outside gene matches: 7. The CDR3 contains 14 residues. The germline V gene encodes CDR1 SGHDT and CDR2 YYEEEE. CDR3 bases: TGTGCCAGCAGCTATGACAGGGACCTAGAAAAACTGTTTTTT. Protein product: CASSYDRDLEKLFF.

The rearrangement uses TRBV12-3 or TRBV12-4 and TRBJ2-7; 7 bases match TRBD2. J lost 6 bases, V lost 6 bases, and 5 bases had no gene match. The CDR3 covers 12 residues. The CDR3 protein is CASSLRGVEQYF. The CDR3 DNA follows: TGTGCCAGCAGCCTTCGGGGGGTCGAGCAGTACTTC.

As for this clone: This CDR3 is also generated by other DNA sequences in the sample. The rearrangement uses TRBV5-1 and TRBJ1-2, with D maybe TRBD1 (5 bases). CDR1 and CDR2 from the germline V gene are SGHRS and YFSETQ. CDR3 length equals 12 residues. V lost 4 bases and J lost 3, with 7 bases in between. CDR3 amino acids: CASSQGDYGYTF. The CDR3 DNA follows: TGCGCCAGCAGCCAAGGGGACTATGGCTACACCTTC.

The gene calls are TRBV5-8 and TRBJ2-3; D gene unclear. This CDR3 has 16 residues. Germline V gene data show CDR1 as SGHTS and CDR2 as YDEGEE. V lost 2 bases, J lost 0 bases, and 13 bases lay in between. CDR3 in amino acids: CASSFKLPSSTDTQYF. DNA of the CDR3: TGTGCCAGCAGCTTTAAACTGCCCTCTAGCACAGATACGCAGTATTTT.

Written as DNA, the CDR3 is TGTGCCAGCAGTTTAAAGGGGGAGAACACTGAAGCTTTCTTT. Translation: CASSLKGENTEAFF. The gene calls are TRBV6-5 and TRBJ1-1; TRBD1 is a possible D gene (6 bases). Trimming took 4 bases from V and 1 from J, leaving 10 bases between them. Per the germline V gene, CDR1 is MNHEY and CDR2 is SVGAGI. This CDR3 is 14 amino acids long.

The J gene is TRBJ2-3, the V gene TRBV5-1; D ambiguous. The V end was cut by 0 bases, the J end by 3 bases, with 8 bases between. From germline, CDR1 is SGHRS and CDR2 YFSETQ. This CDR3 comprises 14 residues. CDR3 coding DNA: TGCGCCAGCAGCTTGGTTCCAGGAACAGATACGCAGTATTTT. Translated: CASSLVPGTDTQYF.

V usage is TRBV20-1 and J usage is TRBJ1-5; D possibly corresponds to TRBD1 (6 bases). The length of the CDR3 is 14 residues. With 3 bases removed from V and 7 bases from J, the gap between germline ends came to 16 bases. Germline V gene lookup returns CDR1 DFQATT and CDR2 SNEGSKA (reference sequence). CDR3 protein: CSASSRGRGQPQHF. CDR3 nucleotides: TGCAGTGCTAGTAGTCGGGGAAGGGGGCAGCCCCAGCATTTT.